The 32 T cell receptor beta chains given below trace back to one sample, sequenced in a study of T cell responses to AZD1222 COVID-19 vaccine. Method: immunoSEQ multiplex PCR; TCRdb's copy keeps in-frame clones and lacks some. This table has 150,000 or so clones, around 86% appearing once. Material: peripheral blood, obtained 28 days after the second AZD1222 dose. The receptors originated from an adult who received the AZD1222 COVID-19 vaccine.

The chain carries TRBV5-4 and TRBJ1-1; weak D call: TRBD1 (5 bases). The CDR3 covers 13 residues. Germline CDR1 reads SGHNT; CDR2 reads YYREEE (reference sequence). V was shortened by 2 bases and J by 6 bases, with 11 bases between the two germline ends. CDR3 sequence: CASSLDSSAEAFF. The CDR3 DNA reads as TGTGCCAGCAGCTTAGACAGCTCGGCTGAAGCTTTCTTT.

V and J are TRBV19 and TRBJ2-2; D is undetermined. Germline lookup yields CDR1 LNHDA and CDR2 SQIVND (reference sequence). The CDR3 runs 14 residues. V was clipped by 0 bases and J by 8 bases, with 10 bases between them. DNA of the CDR3: TGTGCCAGTAGTATAGAGGCAGGACGGGGGGAGCTGTTTTTT. It is translated as CASSIEAGRGELFF.

This chain joins TRBV6-6 and TRBJ2-1, with 8 positions matching TRBD2. J was trimmed by 8 bases and V by 5 bases; bases with no gene match: 8. CDR3 length: 14 residues. Per the germline V gene, CDR1 is MNHNY and CDR2 is SVGAGI (reference sequence). CDR3 loop: CASSPWTSRDEQFF. DNA for the CDR3: TGTGCCAGCAGTCCCTGGACTAGCAGGGATGAGCAGTTCTTC.

The chain links TRBV7-8 to TRBJ2-7, with 7 bases that match TRBD2. Germline V gives CDR1 SGHVS, CDR2 FQNEAQ. The CDR3 loop spans 18 amino acids. Trimming took 7 bases from V and 1 from J; bases not matched to a gene: 19. The CDR3 DNA reads TGTGCCAGCATCCCGTGGAATCCTAGCGGAGACCATTCCTACGAGCAGTACTTC. Its protein is CASIPWNPSGDHSYEQYF.

Here the CDR3 reads CAWSAFKEAFF. Here the CDR3 DNA reads TGTGCCTGGAGTGCCTTCAAAGAAGCTTTCTTT. The chain links TRBV30 to TRBJ1-1; D unresolved. The CDR3 contains 11 residues. Per germline, CDR1 GTSNPN and CDR2 SVGIG (reference sequence). V dropped 1 base and J dropped 8 bases, with 8 bases sitting between them. The entire variable domain, with the rest obtained from reference TRBV30 and TRBJ1-1, is as follows: SQTIHQWPATLVQPVGSPLSLECTVEGTSNPNLYWYRQAAGRGLQLLFYSVGIGQISSEVPQNLSASRPQDRQFILSSKKLLLSDSGFYLCAWSAFKEAFFGQGTRLTVV.

The CDR3 is CASSLVVLGEQFF. The CDR3 nucleotides are TGTGCCAGCAGTTTGGTGGTCTTAGGTGAGCAGTTCTTC. The chain couples TRBV12-3 or TRBV12-4 to TRBJ2-1; D is unresolved. CDR3 length: 13 amino acids. V lost 3 bases, J lost 9 bases, and 12 bases lay in between.

This chain uses TRBV14 with TRBJ2-7; 13 bases map to TRBD2. The CDR3 loop spans 19 amino acids. Trimming at V came to 1 base and at J to 9 bases, leaving 18 bases not matched to a gene. Per the germline V gene, CDR1 is SGHDN and CDR2 is FVKESK. The chain's CDR3 is CASSQVGTSGNPPAVGQYF. The CDR3 DNA sequence: TGTGCCAGCAGCCAAGTCGGGACTAGCGGGAACCCCCCGGCTGTTGGGCAGTACTTC.

This clone was seen a handful of times. V usage is TRBV4-3 and J usage is TRBJ1-3; 8 bases match TRBD1. Germline CDR1 LGHNA, CDR2 YSLEER. V lost 3 bases, J lost 0 bases, and 7 bases stayed unmatched. The CDR3 contains 17 residues. The CDR3 region has the DNA TGCGCCAGCAGCCATCAAGACAGGGGCAGCTCTGGAAACACCATATATTTT. The encoded protein is CASSHQDRGSSGNTIYF.

V is TRBV5-4 and J is TRBJ2-6; D ambiguous. The CDR3 is 13 amino acids. V was shortened by 2 bases and J by 2 bases, with 2 bases between the two germline ends. The germline V gene encodes CDR1 SGHNT and CDR2 YYREEE (reference sequence). CDR3 nucleotides: TGTGCCAGCAGCTTCGCTGGGGCCAACGTCCTGACTTTC. Its translation: CASSFAGANVLTF.

CDR3: CASRSGTSVGEQYF. CDR3 bases: TGTGCCAGCAGGAGCGGGACTAGCGTGGGGGAGCAGTACTTC. The gene calls are TRBV6-5 and TRBJ2-7; 10 positions match TRBD2. Germline CDR1 MNHEY, CDR2 SVGAGI. This CDR3 is built from 14 residues. After removal of 6 bases from V and 7 bases from J, the junction contained 9 bases not matched to a gene.

The J gene is TRBJ1-3, the V gene TRBV6-6; D might be TRBD1 (5 bases). Germline values: CDR1 MNHNY, CDR2 SVGAGI (reference sequence). V lost 5 bases to trimming and J lost 0 bases, with 8 bases between them. The CDR3 loop spans 14 amino acids. This chain's CDR3 is CASSHGGSGNTIYF. CDR3 sequence (DNA): TGTGCCAGCAGTCACGGGGGCTCTGGAAACACCATATATTTT.

The V gene is TRBV29-1, the J gene TRBJ2-5; no firm D call. The CDR3 contains 12 residues. Trimming removed 8 bases at V and 5 bases at J, with 15 bases between. Germline loops: CDR1 SQVTM, CDR2 ANQGSEA. The CDR3 DNA reads as TGCAGCTCACGGGTAGCCTGGGAGACCCAGTACTTC. Residues: CSSRVAWETQYF.

The chain links TRBV11-2 to TRBJ2-7; a possible D gene is TRBD1 (5 bases). Germline V lookup: CDR1 SGHAT, CDR2 FQNNGV. CDR3 length: 14 residues. V was cut by 5 bases and J by 5 bases, with 16 bases left in between. In nucleotides, the CDR3 is TGTGCCAGCAGCAAGCCCGCAGGGATCCACGAGCAGTACTTC. This gives the protein CASSKPAGIHEQYF. Using reference TRBV11-2 and TRBJ2-7 for the parts outside the CDR3, the full variable domain is EAGVAQSPRYKIIEKRQSVAFWCNPISGHATLYWYQQILGQGPKLLIQFQNNGVVDDSQLPKDRFSAERLKGVDSTLKIQPAKLEDSAVYLCASSKPAGIHEQYFGPGTRLTVT.

Of note for this clone: Germline and junction disagree at one end, which may indicate a read error. The rearrangement uses TRBV2 and TRBJ2-5, with 9 nucleotides matching TRBD2. The CDR3 has 15 residues. CDR1 SNHLY and CDR2 FYNNEI come from the germline V gene. Here the CDR3 DNA reads TGTGCCAGCAGCGAAGCTCGAGCGGGAGGAGAGACCCAGTACTTC. Its protein product is CASSEARAGGETQYF.

This chain joins TRBV5-6 and TRBJ2-7; D possibly corresponds to TRBD1 (5 bases). This CDR3 has 15 amino acids. Germline V gene sequence: CDR1 SGHDT, CDR2 YYEEEE. The V end lost 4 bases, the J end lost 4 bases, and 18 bases lay between the germline ends. The CDR3 loop reads CASSPETELGYEQYF. DNA of the CDR3: TGTGCCAGCAGCCCTGAGACAGAGCTAGGGTACGAGCAGTACTTC.

This chain connects TRBV6-5 to TRBJ2-7; 10 positions match TRBD1. The germline CDR1 and CDR2 sequences are MNHEY and SVGAGI. The CDR3 runs to 15 residues. The V segment lost 8 bases and the J segment 4 bases; nucleotides outside the gene matches: 11. The CDR3 nucleotides are TGTGCCAGCGATCTTACGGGACAGGGGTGGTACGAGCAGTACTTC. Protein: CASDLTGQGWYEQYF.

V gene TRBV19 combines with J gene TRBJ2-2; 10 bases align to TRBD2. The ends lost 5 bases at V and 7 bases at J; junction bases unmatched: 7. This CDR3 is 15 amino acids long. Germline CDR1 LNHDA, CDR2 SQIVND (reference sequence). This chain's CDR3 is CASSAAGGPHGELFF. The CDR3, as DNA: TGTGCCAGTAGTGCAGCGGGAGGGCCACACGGGGAGCTGTTTTTT.

This chain connects TRBV28 to TRBJ1-6; D is perhaps TRBD1 (5 bases). V dropped 1 base and J dropped 10 bases, with 11 bases sitting between them. Germline-derived CDR1 and CDR2 are MDHEN and SYDVKM. This CDR3 is 14 amino acids long. The DNA of the CDR3 is TGTGCCAGCAGTTTATCGGCAGAGGGGTCACCCCTCCACTTT. It translates to CASSLSAEGSPLHF.

This chain links TRBV28 with TRBJ2-5, with 7 bases identical to TRBD1. V was clipped by 8 bases and J by 5 bases; unmatched bases: 8. The CDR3 consists of 13 residues. The germline V gene encodes CDR1 MDHEN and CDR2 SYDVKM. DNA for the CDR3: TGTGCCAGCGGTACAGGGGCAGGTGAGACCCAGTACTTC. It translates to CASGTGAGETQYF.

V gene TRBV5-1 combines with J gene TRBJ1-6, with unresolved D. The CDR3 is 13 residues long. V lost 0 bases and J lost 7, with 5 bases in between. The V gene's germline CDR1 is SGHRS and CDR2 YFSETQ. The CDR3 protein is CASSLVRNSPLHF. DNA of the CDR3: TGCGCCAGCAGCTTGGTAAGGAATTCACCCCTCCACTTT.

This sequence joins TRBV4-2 and TRBJ2-1; possible D gene TRBD2, 5 bases. This CDR3 comprises 18 residues. From germline, CDR1 is LGHNA and CDR2 YNFKEQ. Trimming left V 0 bases short and J 3 bases short, with 18 bases between. The CDR3 nucleotides are TGTGCCAGCAGCCAAGATCTTAAGCGACCAGGAGGCTACAATGAGCAGTTCTTC. This codes for CASSQDLKRPGGYNEQFF.

In the case of this clone: Within the sample, other DNA sequences also encode this same CDR3. The chain couples TRBV3-1 (or the pseudogene TRBV3-2) to TRBJ1-6; D is undetermined. Germline CDR1 is LGHDT and CDR2 is YNNKEL (reference sequence). This CDR3 spans 14 amino acids. Trimming stripped 1 base from V and 1 base from J, with 2 bases between. The CDR3 loop reads CASSQGSYNSPLHF. As DNA, the CDR3 is TGTGCCAGCAGCCAAGGATCCTATAATTCACCCCTCCACTTT.

The J gene is TRBJ2-7, the V gene TRBV5-1; 8 bases map to TRBD1. Looked up from germline, CDR1 is SGHRS and CDR2 is YFSETQ. Losses at the gene ends were 2 bases for V and 7 bases for J; bases not matched to a gene: 8. The CDR3 runs 14 residues. The CDR3 bases are TGCGCCAGCAGCTTTCGGCAGGGGGCGGGTGAGCAGTACTTC. Protein sequence: CASSFRQGAGEQYF.

The chain links TRBV6-5 to TRBJ2-7; perhaps TRBD1 as D (6 bases). This CDR3 has 14 residues. Germline assignment: CDR1 MNHEY and CDR2 SVGAGI. With 7 bases removed from V and 2 bases from J, the gap between germline ends came to 15 bases. The CDR3 DNA sequence: TGTGCCAGCACCCAGGGGCAGATCACCTACGAGCAGTACTTC. Amino acids: CASTQGQITYEQYF.

The J gene is TRBJ1-2, the V gene TRBV11-2; 7 positions match TRBD1. The junction had 12 bases not matched to a gene; V was cut back by 5 bases and J by 3 bases. The CDR3 has 16 amino acids. Per germline, CDR1 SGHAT and CDR2 FQNNGV. Written as DNA, the CDR3 is TGTGCCAGCAGCCTCGGGACAGTAACTGGCTACTATGGCTACACCTTC. Translated: CASSLGTVTGYYGYTF. Using reference TRBV11-2 and TRBJ1-2 for the parts outside the CDR3, the full variable domain is EAGVAQSPRYKIIEKRQSVAFWCNPISGHATLYWYQQILGQGPKLLIQFQNNGVVDDSQLPKDRFSAERLKGVDSTLKIQPAKLEDSAVYLCASSLGTVTGYYGYTFGSGTRLTVV.

V gene TRBV7-9 combines with J gene TRBJ2-1, with TRBD2 identical over 14 bases. J lost 4 bases, V lost 2 bases, and 7 bases had no gene match. Germline lookup yields CDR1 SEHNR and CDR2 FQNEAQ (reference sequence). The CDR3 has 18 amino acids. Here the CDR3 DNA reads TGTGCCAGCAGCTTATGGGGGACTAGCGGGAGATTATACAATGAGCAGTTCTTC. Translation: CASSLWGTSGRLYNEQFF.

This rearrangement joins TRBV28 to TRBJ2-7; 9 positions match TRBD2. Unmatched junction bases numbered 6, after V lost 6 bases and J lost 6 bases. This CDR3 has 13 amino acids. Germline V lookup: CDR1 MDHEN, CDR2 SYDVKM. As DNA, the CDR3 is TGTGCCAGCAGACGCGGGAGGGCAGGCGAGCAGTACTTC. It specifies CASRRGRAGEQYF.

The chain recombines TRBV30 with TRBJ1-2, with 8 bases fitting TRBD1. V shed 3 bases, J shed 2 bases, and the junction held 8 bases outside the gene matches. The germline V gene has CDR1 GTSNPN and CDR2 SVGIG (reference sequence). The length of the CDR3 is 15 residues. CDR3 residues: CAWRGDRRSNYGYTF. CDR3 nucleotide sequence: TGTGCCTGGAGGGGGGACAGGCGTTCCAACTATGGCTACACCTTC. The entire variable domain, with the rest obtained from reference TRBV30 and TRBJ1-2, is as follows: SQTIHQWPATLVQPVGSPLSLECTVEGTSNPNLYWYRQAAGRGLQLLFYSVGIGQISSEVPQNLSASRPQDRQFILSSKKLLLSDSGFYLCAWRGDRRSNYGYTFGSGTRLTVV.

This chain links TRBV24-1 with TRBJ2-5, with D perhaps matching TRBD2 (5 bases). Trimming left V 4 bases short and J 4 bases short, with 15 bases between. From germline, CDR1 is KGHDR and CDR2 SFDVKD. The CDR3 loop spans 15 amino acids. The CDR3 loop reads CATSDPSGAGETQYF. In nucleotides, the CDR3 is TGTGCCACCAGTGACCCAAGTGGTGCGGGAGAGACCCAGTACTTC.

This clone has only one observation. The rearrangement links TRBV30 to TRBJ1-2; the match to TRBD1 covers 8 bases. Germline V CDR1 and CDR2: GTSNPN, SVGIG (reference sequence). V gave up 2 bases and J gave up 7 bases; unmatched junction bases: 12. This CDR3 is 15 amino acids long. CDR3 in amino acids: CAWSPGQGGVSGYTF. The CDR3 bases are TGTGCCTGGAGTCCCGGACAGGGAGGGGTTAGTGGCTACACCTTC.

The rearrangement uses TRBV19 and TRBJ1-2; D remains ambiguous. Germline-derived CDR1 and CDR2 are LNHDA and SQIVND (reference sequence). Between the trimmed V and J ends, which lost 4 bases and 3 bases, there was a span of 12 bases. CDR3 size: 14 residues. CDR3 residues: CASSKAGVDYGYTF. The CDR3 DNA follows: TGTGCCAGTAGTAAGGCCGGAGTGGACTATGGCTACACCTTC.

This chain links TRBV19 with TRBJ2-2; 7 bases are a match to TRBD2. Germline V gives CDR1 LNHDA, CDR2 SQIVND (reference sequence). The CDR3 runs 14 residues. J lost 3 bases, V lost 7 bases, and 5 bases had no gene match. CDR3 bases: TGTGCCAGTAAACAACGGGAGGACACCGGGGAGCTGTTTTTT. It codes for CASKQREDTGELFF.